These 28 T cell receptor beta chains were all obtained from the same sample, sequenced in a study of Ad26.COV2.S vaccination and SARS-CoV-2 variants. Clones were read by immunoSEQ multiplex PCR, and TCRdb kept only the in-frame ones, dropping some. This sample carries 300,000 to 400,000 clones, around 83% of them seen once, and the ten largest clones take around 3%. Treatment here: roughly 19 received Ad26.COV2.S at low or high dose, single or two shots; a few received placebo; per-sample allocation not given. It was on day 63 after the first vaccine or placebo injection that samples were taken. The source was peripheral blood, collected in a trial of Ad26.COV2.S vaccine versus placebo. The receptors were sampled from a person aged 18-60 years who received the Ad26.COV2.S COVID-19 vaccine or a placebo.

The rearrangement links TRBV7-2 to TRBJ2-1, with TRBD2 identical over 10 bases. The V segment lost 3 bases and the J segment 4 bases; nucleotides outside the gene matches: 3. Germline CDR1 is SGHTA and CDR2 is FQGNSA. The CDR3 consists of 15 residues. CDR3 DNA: TGTGCCAGCAGCTTTGGGACTAGCGTTTACAATGAGCAGTTCTTC. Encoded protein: CASSFGTSVYNEQFF.

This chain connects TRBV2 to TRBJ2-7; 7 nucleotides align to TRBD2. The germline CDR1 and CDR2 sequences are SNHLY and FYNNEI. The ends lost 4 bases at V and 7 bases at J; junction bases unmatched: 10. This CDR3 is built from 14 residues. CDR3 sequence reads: CASSVLGGSREQYF. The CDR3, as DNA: TGTGCCAGCAGTGTACTTGGCGGGAGCCGGGAGCAGTACTTC.

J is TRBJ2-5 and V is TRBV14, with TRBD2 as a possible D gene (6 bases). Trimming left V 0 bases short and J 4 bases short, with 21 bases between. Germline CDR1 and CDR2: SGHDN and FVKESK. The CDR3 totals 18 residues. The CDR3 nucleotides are TGTGCCAGCAGCCAAGATTATTGGGGACTCCCCATCGGAGAGACCCAGTACTTC. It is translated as CASSQDYWGLPIGETQYF.

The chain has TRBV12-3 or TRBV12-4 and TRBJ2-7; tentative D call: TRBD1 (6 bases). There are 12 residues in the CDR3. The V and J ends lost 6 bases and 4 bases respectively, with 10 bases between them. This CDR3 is CASSRGQYEQYF. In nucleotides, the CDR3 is TGTGCCAGCAGCCGCGGACAGTACGAGCAGTACTTC.

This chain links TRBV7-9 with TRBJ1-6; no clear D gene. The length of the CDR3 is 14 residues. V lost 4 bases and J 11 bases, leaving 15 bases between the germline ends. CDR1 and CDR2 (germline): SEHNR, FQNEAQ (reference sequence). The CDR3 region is CASSSSGEATPLHF. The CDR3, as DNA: TGTGCCAGCAGCTCCTCAGGAGAGGCGACACCCCTCCACTTT.

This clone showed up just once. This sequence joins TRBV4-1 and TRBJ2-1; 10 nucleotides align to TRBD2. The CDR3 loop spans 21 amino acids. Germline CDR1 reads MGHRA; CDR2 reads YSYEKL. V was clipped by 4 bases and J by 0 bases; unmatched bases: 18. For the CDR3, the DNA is TGCGCCAGCAGCCCCCGAGACCAGACAGGACTAGCGGTTAGCTCCTACAATGAGCAGTTCTTC. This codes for CASSPRDQTGLAVSSYNEQFF.

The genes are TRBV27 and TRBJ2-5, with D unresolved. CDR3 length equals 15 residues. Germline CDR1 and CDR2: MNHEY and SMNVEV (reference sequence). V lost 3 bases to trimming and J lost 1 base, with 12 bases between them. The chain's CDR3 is CASSFLGGSQETQYF. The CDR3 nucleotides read TGTGCCAGCAGTTTCCTCGGCGGTTCCCAAGAGACCCAGTACTTC.

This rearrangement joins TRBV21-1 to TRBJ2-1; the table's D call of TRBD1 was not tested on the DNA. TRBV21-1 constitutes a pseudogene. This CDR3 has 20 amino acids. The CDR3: CASSSRAGTGALLAYNEQFF. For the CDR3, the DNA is TGTGCCAGCAGCTCTCGAGCCGGGACAGGGGCATTGTTAGCCTACAATGAGCAGTTCTTC.

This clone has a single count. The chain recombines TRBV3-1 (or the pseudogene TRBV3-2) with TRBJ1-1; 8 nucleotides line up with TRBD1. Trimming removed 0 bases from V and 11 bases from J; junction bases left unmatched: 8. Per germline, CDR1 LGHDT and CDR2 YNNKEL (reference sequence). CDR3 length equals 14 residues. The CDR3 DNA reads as TGTGCCAGCAGCCAAGACGCCGGGACAGGTGGGGCTTTCTTT. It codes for CASSQDAGTGGAFF.

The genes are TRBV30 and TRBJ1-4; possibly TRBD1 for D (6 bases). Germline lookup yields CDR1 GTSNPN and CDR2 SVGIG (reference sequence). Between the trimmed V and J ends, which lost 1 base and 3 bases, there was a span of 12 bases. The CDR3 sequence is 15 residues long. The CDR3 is CAWSGRGGPNEKLFF. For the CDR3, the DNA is TGTGCCTGGAGTGGCAGGGGTGGTCCTAATGAAAAACTGTTTTTT. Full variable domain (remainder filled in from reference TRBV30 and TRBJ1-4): SQTIHQWPATLVQPVGSPLSLECTVEGTSNPNLYWYRQAAGRGLQLLFYSVGIGQISSEVPQNLSASRPQDRQFILSSKKLLLSDSGFYLCAWSGRGGPNEKLFFGSGTQLSVL.

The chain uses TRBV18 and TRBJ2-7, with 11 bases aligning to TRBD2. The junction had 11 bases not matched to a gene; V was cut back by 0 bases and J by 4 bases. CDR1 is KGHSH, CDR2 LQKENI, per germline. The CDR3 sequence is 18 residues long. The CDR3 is CASSPPEAQLAGVYEQYF. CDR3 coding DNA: TGTGCCAGCTCACCACCTGAGGCTCAACTAGCGGGAGTATACGAGCAGTACTTC.

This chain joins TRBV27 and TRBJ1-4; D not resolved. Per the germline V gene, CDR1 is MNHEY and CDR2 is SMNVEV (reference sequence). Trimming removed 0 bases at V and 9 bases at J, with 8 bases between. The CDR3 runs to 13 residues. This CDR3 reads CASSLSGGKKLFF. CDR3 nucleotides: TGTGCCAGCAGTTTATCGGGCGGTAAAAAACTGTTTTTT.

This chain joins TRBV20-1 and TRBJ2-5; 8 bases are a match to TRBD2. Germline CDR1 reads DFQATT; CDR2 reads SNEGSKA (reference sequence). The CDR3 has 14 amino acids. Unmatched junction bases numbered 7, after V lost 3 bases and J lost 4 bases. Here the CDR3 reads CSASRAGERETQYF. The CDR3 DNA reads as TGCAGTGCTAGTCGAGCGGGAGAGCGAGAGACCCAGTACTTC.

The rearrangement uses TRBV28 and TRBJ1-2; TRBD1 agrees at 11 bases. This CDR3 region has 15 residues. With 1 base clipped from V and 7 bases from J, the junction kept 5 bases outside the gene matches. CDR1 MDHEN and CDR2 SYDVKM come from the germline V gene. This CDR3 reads CASSLSPGQGGGYTF. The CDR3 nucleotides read TGTGCCAGCAGTTTATCCCCGGGACAGGGGGGTGGCTACACCTTC.

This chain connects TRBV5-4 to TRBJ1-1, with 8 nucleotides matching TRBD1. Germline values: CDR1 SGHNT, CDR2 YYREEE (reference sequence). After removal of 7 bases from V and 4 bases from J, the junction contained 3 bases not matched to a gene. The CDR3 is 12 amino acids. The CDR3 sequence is CASGTGGTEAFF. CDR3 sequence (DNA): TGTGCCAGCGGAACAGGGGGCACTGAAGCTTTCTTT. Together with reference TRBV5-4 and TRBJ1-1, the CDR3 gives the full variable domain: ETGVTQSPTHLIKTRGQQVTLRCSSQSGHNTVSWYQQALGQGPQFIFQYYREEENGRGNFPPRFSGLQFPNYSSELNVNALELDDSALYLCASGTGGTEAFFGQGTRLTVV.

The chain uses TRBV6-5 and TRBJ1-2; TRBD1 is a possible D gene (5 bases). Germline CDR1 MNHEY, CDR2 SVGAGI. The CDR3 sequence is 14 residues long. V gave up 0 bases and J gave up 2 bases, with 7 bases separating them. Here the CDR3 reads CASSYSGGNYGYTF. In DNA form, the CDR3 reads TGTGCCAGCAGTTACTCGGGGGGAAACTATGGCTACACCTTC.

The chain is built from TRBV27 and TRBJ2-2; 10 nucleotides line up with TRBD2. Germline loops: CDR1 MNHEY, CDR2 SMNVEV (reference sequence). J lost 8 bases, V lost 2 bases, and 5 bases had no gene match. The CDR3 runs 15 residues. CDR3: CASSLRLAGVGELFF. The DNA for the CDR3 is TGTGCCAGCAGTTTAAGGCTAGCGGGAGTGGGGGAGCTGTTTTTT.

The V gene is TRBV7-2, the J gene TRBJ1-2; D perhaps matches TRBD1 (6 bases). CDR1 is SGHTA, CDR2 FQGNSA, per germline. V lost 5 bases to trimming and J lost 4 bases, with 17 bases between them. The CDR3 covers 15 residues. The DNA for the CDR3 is TGTGCCAGCAGCCCCGGGCAGGGGTCGGGCTATGGCTACACCTTC. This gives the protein CASSPGQGSGYGYTF.

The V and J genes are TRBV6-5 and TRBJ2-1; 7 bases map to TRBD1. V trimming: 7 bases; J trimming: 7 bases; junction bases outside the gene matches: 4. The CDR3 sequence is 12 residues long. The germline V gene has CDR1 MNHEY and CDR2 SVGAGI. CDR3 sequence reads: CASTGGLNEQFF. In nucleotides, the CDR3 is TGTGCCAGCACAGGGGGATTGAATGAGCAGTTCTTC.

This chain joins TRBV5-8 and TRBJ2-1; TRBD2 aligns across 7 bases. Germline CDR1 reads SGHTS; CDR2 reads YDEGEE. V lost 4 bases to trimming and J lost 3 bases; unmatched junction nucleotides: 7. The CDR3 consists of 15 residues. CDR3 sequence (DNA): TGTGCCAGCAGCATAGCCGGGACTAACTACAATGAGCAGTTCTTC. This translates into CASSIAGTNYNEQFF. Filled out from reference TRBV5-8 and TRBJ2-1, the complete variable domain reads EAGVTQSPTHLIKTRGQQATLRCSPISGHTSVYWYQQALGLGLQFLLWYDEGEERNRGNFPPRFSGRQFPNYSSELNVNALELEDSALYLCASSIAGTNYNEQFFGPGTRLTVL.

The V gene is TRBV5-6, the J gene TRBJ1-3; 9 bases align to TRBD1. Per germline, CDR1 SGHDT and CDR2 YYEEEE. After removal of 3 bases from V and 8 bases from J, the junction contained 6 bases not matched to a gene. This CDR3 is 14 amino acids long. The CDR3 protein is CASSWGQGVDTIYF. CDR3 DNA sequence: TGTGCCAGCAGCTGGGGACAGGGCGTAGACACCATATATTTT.

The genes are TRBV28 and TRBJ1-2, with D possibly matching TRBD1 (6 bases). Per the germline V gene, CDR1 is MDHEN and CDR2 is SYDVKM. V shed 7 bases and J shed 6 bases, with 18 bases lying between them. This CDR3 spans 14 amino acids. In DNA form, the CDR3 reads TGTGCCAGCACCGTTCGGTACAGGGCCAATGGCTACACCTTC. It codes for CASTVRYRANGYTF.

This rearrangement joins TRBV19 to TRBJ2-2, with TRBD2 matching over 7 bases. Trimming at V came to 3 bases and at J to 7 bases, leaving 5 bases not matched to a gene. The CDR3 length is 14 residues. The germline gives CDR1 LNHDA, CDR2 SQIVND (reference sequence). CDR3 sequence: CASSIGLEGGELFF. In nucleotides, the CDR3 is TGTGCCAGTAGTATCGGACTAGAGGGCGGGGAGCTGTTTTTT.

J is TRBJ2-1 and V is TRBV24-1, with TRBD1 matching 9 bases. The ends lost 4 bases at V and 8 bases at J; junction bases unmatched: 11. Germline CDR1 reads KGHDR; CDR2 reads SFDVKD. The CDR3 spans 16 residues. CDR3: CATSEDPGTGIDEQFF. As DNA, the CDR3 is TGTGCCACCAGTGAAGACCCCGGGACAGGGATCGATGAGCAGTTCTTC.

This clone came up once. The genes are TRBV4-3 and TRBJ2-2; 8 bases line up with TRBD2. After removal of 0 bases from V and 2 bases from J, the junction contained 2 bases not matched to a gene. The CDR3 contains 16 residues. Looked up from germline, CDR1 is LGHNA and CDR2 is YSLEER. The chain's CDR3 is CASSQDRGGNTGELFF. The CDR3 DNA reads TGCGCCAGCAGCCAAGATCGGGGGGGTAACACCGGGGAGCTGTTTTTT.

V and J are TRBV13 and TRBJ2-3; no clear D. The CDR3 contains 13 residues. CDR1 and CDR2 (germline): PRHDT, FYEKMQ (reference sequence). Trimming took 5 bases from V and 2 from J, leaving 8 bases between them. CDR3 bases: TGTGCCAGCAGCCCGTTCAACACAGATACGCAGTATTTT. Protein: CASSPFNTDTQYF.

The CDR3 nucleotides are TGTGCCAGCAGAAACCTACCCCGGGGGGGCTACACCGGGGAGCTGTTTTTT. This translates into CASRNLPRGGYTGELFF. The chain couples TRBV3-1 (or the pseudogene TRBV3-2) to TRBJ2-2; 8 bases are shared with TRBD2. This CDR3 region has 17 residues. Germline V gives CDR1 LGHDT, CDR2 YNNKEL (reference sequence). Unmatched junction bases numbered 12, after V lost 6 bases and J lost 3 bases.

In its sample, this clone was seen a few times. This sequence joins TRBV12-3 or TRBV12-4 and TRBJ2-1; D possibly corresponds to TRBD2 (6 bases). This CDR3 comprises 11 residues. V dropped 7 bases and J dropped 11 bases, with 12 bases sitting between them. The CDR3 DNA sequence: TGTGCCAGCATGGGACTCGGGAAGCAGTTCTTC. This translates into CASMGLGKQFF.